This T cell receptor beta chain is drawn from a study of cytomegalovirus exposure and HLA in healthy donors. Study observations and caveats: Later on, analysis showed that most CMV-associated TCR beta chains appeared to be HLA-restricted. Association with HLA alleles at 0.05 false discovery rate was found for 16,951 TCR beta sequences in a later analysis. Association of a missense DCLRE1C variant with TCR beta V- and J-gene trimming was reported in a later analysis. Segments of the TCR beta V type were, in most cases, productive about 87% or about 30% of the time in an earlier analysis.

The PCR had 60 Vbeta and 13 Jbeta primers. TCRdb's copy holds only in-frame clones and misses some; the assay was immunoSEQ multiplex PCR. The sample shows 200,000 to 250,000 clones, around 89% of them seen only once. This clone was counted a few times. The target antigen is unknown. The junction had 7 bases not matched to a gene; V was cut back by 2 bases and J by 9 bases. CDR1 is GTSNPN, CDR2 SVGIG, per germline (reference sequence). The CDR3 sequence is 13 residues long. The rearrangement links TRBV30 to TRBJ2-1; the match to TRBD2 covers 7 bases. Sequenced material: PBMCs. This receptor was identified in a woman between 18 and 30 years old in good health and CMV-seronegative. The CDR3 loop is CAWSSGLEGEQFF. The DNA for the CDR3 is TGTGCCTGGAGTTCAGGACTAGAGGGTGAGCAGTTCTTC.